The next 31 T cell receptor beta chains were all read from a single sample in a study of blood T cells in healthy people across ages. With a J-beta primer mix and a sample-barcoded 5' primer, a second PCR ran about 7 to 12 cycles. TCRdb used MiXCR to reprocess the 5' RACE reads, holding one entry per CDR3 protein. This table has about 1.4 million distinct CDR3 sequences, around 59% appearing once. Sequenced material: blood. These receptors were collected from a man aged 18 to 30 in good health.

V gene TRBV28 combines with J gene TRBJ2-7, with D perhaps being TRBD1 or TRBD2 (5 bases each). CDR1 and CDR2 (germline): MDHEN, SYDVKM. The CDR3 consists of 15 residues. The V end was cut by 4 bases, the J end by 3 bases, with 16 bases between. In DNA, the CDR3 is TGTGCCAGCAGTTCCATCGGGGCCCGGGGCTACGAGCAGTACTTC. Residues: CASSSIGARGYEQYF. The complete variable domain, with remaining parts taken from reference TRBV28 and TRBJ2-7, reads DVKVTQSSRYLVKRTGEKVFLECVQDMDHENMFWYRQDPGLGLRLIYFSYDVKMKEKGDIPEGYSVSREKKERFSLILESASTNQTSMYLCASSSIGARGYEQYFGPGTRLTVT.

The rearrangement uses TRBV29-1 and TRBJ2-2; 7 nucleotides align to TRBD1. Germline-derived CDR1 and CDR2 are SQVTM and ANQGSEA. There are 16 residues in the CDR3. The V gene end was trimmed by 6 bases and the J gene end by 0 bases; junction bases not matched to a gene: 10. CDR3 sequence reads: CSVTGQINSNTGELFF. The DNA of the CDR3 is TGCAGCGTGACGGGACAGATCAATTCGAACACCGGGGAGCTGTTTTTT.

The V and J genes are TRBV24-1 and TRBJ2-4; D call uncertain. The CDR3 is 12 amino acids. Trimming pared 10 bases from V and 5 bases from J, leaving 11 bases between. Germline assignment: CDR1 KGHDR and CDR2 SFDVKD. This CDR3 is CATDRVQNIQYF. The CDR3 coding sequence is TGTGCCACAGACCGGGTTCAAAACATTCAGTACTTC.

The CDR3 region has the DNA TGTGCCAGCGGATGGGACAGCTATGGCTACACCTTC. It yields the protein CASGWDSYGYTF. J is TRBJ1-2 and V is TRBV6-2 or TRBV6-3, with 7 bases lining up with TRBD1. This CDR3 comprises 12 residues. The ends lost 8 bases at V and 4 bases at J; junction bases unmatched: 4. The germline V gene has CDR1 MNHEY and CDR2 SVGEGT.

V and J are TRBV4-1 and TRBJ1-2, with D possibly TRBD1 on 5 matching bases. V lost 7 bases and J lost 6, with 15 bases in between. Germline V lookup: CDR1 MGHRA, CDR2 YSYEKL. This CDR3 has 13 residues. CDR3 sequence reads: CASNARGMNGYTF. In nucleotides, the CDR3 is TGCGCCAGCAATGCACGGGGGATGAATGGCTACACCTTC.

The chain uses TRBV11-1 and TRBJ2-4, with D perhaps matching TRBD2 (6 bases). The end of the DNA is better explained by TRBJ2-7, so the J call may be wrong. Per germline, CDR1 SGHAT and CDR2 FQDESV (reference sequence). This CDR3 is built from 15 residues. The CDR3 nucleotides are TGTGCCAGCAGCTTCGGGCGGGGTTCCCCTTACGAGCAGTACTTC. It codes for CASSFGRGSPYEQYF.

The rearrangement joins TRBV10-3 to TRBJ2-5; 9 bases fit TRBD1. The germline CDR1 and CDR2 sequences are ENHRY and SYGVKD. Trimming cost V 6 bases and J 1 base; bases outside gene matches: 3. The CDR3 totals 14 residues. CDR3 coding DNA: TGTGCCATCAGAAGGGACAGGGCCCAAGAGACCCAGTACTTC. Its translation: CAIRRDRAQETQYF.

This clonotype was counted between two and nine times. The gene calls are TRBV27 and TRBJ2-1; TRBD2 agrees at 7 bases. The CDR3 consists of 14 residues. CDR1 and CDR2 (germline): MNHEY, SMNVEV (reference sequence). V lost 5 bases and J lost 7; bases outside the gene matches: 8. CDR3 sequence reads: CASSAPGAGNEQFF. The CDR3, as DNA: TGTGCCAGCAGTGCCCCCGGAGCGGGGAATGAGCAGTTCTTC.

The chain combines TRBV27 with TRBJ1-4; the match to TRBD1 covers 8 bases. The CDR3 extends over 18 amino acids. Germline values: CDR1 MNHEY, CDR2 SMNVEV (reference sequence). V shed 5 bases, J shed 2 bases, and the junction held 13 bases outside the gene matches. The CDR3 nucleotides read TGTGCCAGCAGTAGCCACCTCGGACAGGGAGGCACTAATGAAAAACTGTTTTTT. It codes for CASSSHLGQGGTNEKLFF. The full variable domain, completed using reference TRBV27 and TRBJ1-4, is EAQVTQNPRYLITVTGKKLTVTCSQNMNHEYMSWYRQDPGLGLRQIYYSMNVEVTDKGDVPEGYKVSRKEKRNFPLILESPSPNQTSLYFCASSSHLGQGGTNEKLFFGSGTQLSVL.

The rearrangement joins TRBV7-9 to TRBJ2-7; TRBD1 matches at 7 bases. The CDR3 is 14 amino acids. Germline lookup yields CDR1 SEHNR and CDR2 FQNEAQ (reference sequence). Trimming at V came to 5 bases and at J to 0 bases, leaving 4 bases not matched to a gene. CDR3 amino acids: CASSREGASYEQYF. The CDR3 DNA sequence: TGTGCCAGCAGCCGAGAGGGGGCCTCCTACGAGCAGTACTTC.

The chain is built from TRBV6-6 and TRBJ2-5; D is unclear. Germline V gene sequence: CDR1 MNHNY, CDR2 SVGAGI (reference sequence). This CDR3 is built from 17 residues. Trimming shortened V by 0 bases and J by 7 bases, and 21 bases separated the two germline ends. The CDR3 nucleotides are TGTGCCAGCAGTTACTCGAACCCCCGAGCCCCAGCAGCGACCCAGTACTTC. Translating it yields CASSYSNPRAPAATQYF.

This chain joins TRBV30 and TRBJ1-1; D call uncertain. Trimming took 8 bases from V and 7 from J, leaving 14 bases between them. This CDR3 has 11 amino acids. The germline CDR1 and CDR2 sequences are GTSNPN and SVGIG (reference sequence). CDR3 protein: CAVIRVGEAFF. The CDR3 DNA reads TGTGCCGTAATAAGGGTTGGTGAAGCTTTCTTT. Based on the CDR3 plus reference TRBV30 and TRBJ1-1, the full variable domain is SQTIHQWPATLVQPVGSPLSLECTVEGTSNPNLYWYRQAAGRGLQLLFYSVGIGQISSEVPQNLSASRPQDRQFILSSKKLLLSDSGFYLCAVIRVGEAFFGQGTRLTVV.

The gene calls are TRBV3-1 and TRBJ2-7; 13 bases fit TRBD2. This CDR3 spans 14 amino acids. Trimming at V came to 4 bases and at J to 7 bases, leaving 4 bases not matched to a gene. Per germline, CDR1 LGHDT and CDR2 YNNKEL (reference sequence). The CDR3 region is CASSPLAGGPEQYF. The CDR3 DNA reads TGTGCCAGCAGCCCACTAGCGGGAGGGCCGGAGCAGTACTTC.

The chain combines TRBV3-1 with TRBJ1-1; D uncertain. The CDR3 spans 14 residues. The V end was cut by 3 bases, the J end by 1 base, with 9 bases between. Germline lookup yields CDR1 LGHDT and CDR2 YNNKEL (reference sequence). The CDR3 region is CASSHRITNTEAFF. The CDR3 DNA reads as TGTGCCAGCAGCCACCGAATCACGAACACTGAAGCTTTCTTT.

The chain employs TRBV4-2 and TRBJ2-1; 16 bases agree with TRBD2. J lost 1 base, V lost 0 bases, and 12 bases had no gene match. The CDR3 contains 22 residues. Germline V gene data show CDR1 as LGHNA and CDR2 as YNFKEQ. The DNA for the CDR3 is TGTGCCAGCAGCCAAGATAAGTCCCCGGGACTAGCGGGAGGGGGGTCCTACAATGAGCAGTTCTTC. Protein product: CASSQDKSPGLAGGGSYNEQFF.

The CDR3 DNA reads as TGCGCCAGCAGCCAAGCAGTGGTCCTAGAGACTAGCTTCGCCAATGAGCAGTTCTTC. It codes for CASSQAVVLETSFANEQFF. V and J are TRBV4-3 and TRBJ2-1, with 7 bases that match TRBD2. Germline CDR1 LGHNA, CDR2 YSLEER. The CDR3 is 19 amino acids. The J segment lost 6 bases and the V segment lost 1 base, leaving 18 bases of the junction unmatched.

This clonotype appeared a few times. The chain links TRBV4-1 to TRBJ1-4; perhaps TRBD1 as D (6 bases). Trimming pared 2 bases from V and 5 bases from J, leaving 15 bases between. The germline V gene has CDR1 MGHRA and CDR2 YSYEKL. The CDR3 contains 16 residues. CDR3 nucleotide sequence: TGCGCCAGCAGCCAAACAACAGGGTTGGGGAATGAAAAACTGTTTTTT. The encoded protein is CASSQTTGLGNEKLFF.

The chain links TRBV12-3 or TRBV12-4 to TRBJ1-4; D ambiguous. The CDR3 totals 14 residues. Trimming removed 5 bases from V and 4 bases from J, with 11 bases in between. In DNA form, the CDR3 reads TGTGCCAGCAGTCAATTGTGGGATAATGAAAAACTGTTTTTT. Amino acid sequence: CASSQLWDNEKLFF.

This clonotype was seen more than once but under ten times. This chain connects TRBV9 to TRBJ1-2; no firm D call. The CDR3 has 13 amino acids. Germline CDR1 and CDR2: SGDLS and YYNGEE. Trimming left V 0 bases short and J 5 bases short, with 8 bases between. Here the CDR3 reads CASSVEPGYGYTF. For the CDR3, the DNA is TGTGCCAGCAGCGTAGAGCCAGGATATGGCTACACCTTC.

CDR3: CASSSYSGRGYEQYF. The CDR3 DNA sequence: TGTGCCAGCAGCTCGTATAGCGGGAGAGGCTACGAGCAGTACTTC. The gene calls are TRBV7-2 and TRBJ2-7, with TRBD2 matching over 9 bases. This CDR3 region has 15 residues. With 4 bases clipped from V and 3 bases from J, the junction kept 7 bases outside the gene matches. Germline loops: CDR1 SGHTA, CDR2 FQGNSA.

The J gene is TRBJ2-7, the V gene TRBV28; 7 positions match TRBD1. This CDR3 has 15 amino acids. The germline gives CDR1 MDHEN, CDR2 SYDVKM. V shed 7 bases, J shed 5 bases, and the junction held 14 bases outside the gene matches. The CDR3 bases are TGTGCCAGCATCAAAGAGGGGGCATCGCGGGACGAGCAGTACTTC. Its translation: CASIKEGASRDEQYF.

The chain is built from TRBV6-5 and TRBJ2-2; possible D gene TRBD2, 6 bases. V dropped 5 bases and J dropped 4 bases, with 14 bases sitting between them. Germline V gene sequence: CDR1 MNHEY, CDR2 SVGAGI. The CDR3 loop spans 15 amino acids. The CDR3 region is CASSASLGGTGELFF. The CDR3 region has the DNA TGTGCCAGCAGTGCCTCTCTGGGGGGCACCGGGGAGCTGTTTTTT.

In this sample, this clonotype turned up a few times. The chain has TRBV10-3 and TRBJ2-6, with 8 bases matching TRBD1. V was pared by 3 bases and J by 0 bases, with 10 bases of the junction left unmatched. There are 19 residues in the CDR3. CDR1 is ENHRY and CDR2 is SYGVKD in the germline V gene. CDR3 sequence (DNA): TGTGCCATCAGTGAAGCCCCCGGACAGGGTCCCTCTGGGGCCAACGTCCTGACTTTC. This sequence encodes CAISEAPGQGPSGANVLTF.

This clonotype showed up just a few times. This rearrangement joins TRBV4-1 to TRBJ2-7; D gene uncertain. The germline gives CDR1 MGHRA, CDR2 YSYEKL. This CDR3 is 13 amino acids long. Trimming shortened V by 1 base and J by 5 bases, and 9 bases separated the two germline ends. The CDR3 DNA is TGCGCCAGCAGCCAAGGTGTCGCGAACGAGCAGTACTTC. Translating it yields CASSQGVANEQYF.

This clonotype was found a few times. The V and J genes are TRBV11-2 and TRBJ2-1, with D unresolved. Germline CDR1 reads SGHAT; CDR2 reads FQNNGV. This CDR3 has 12 residues. Trimming took 1 base from V and 12 from J, leaving 10 bases between them. Written as DNA, the CDR3 is TGTGCCAGCAGCTTAGGACACCAGTCGCAGTTCTTC. It yields the protein CASSLGHQSQFF. Supplemented by reference TRBV11-2 and TRBJ2-1, the full variable domain reads EAGVAQSPRYKIIEKRQSVAFWCNPISGHATLYWYQQILGQGPKLLIQFQNNGVVDDSQLPKDRFSAERLKGVDSTLKIQPAKLEDSAVYLCASSLGHQSQFFGPGTRLTVL.

The chain links TRBV20-1 to TRBJ2-1; the D is unclear. V dropped 5 bases and J dropped 7 bases, with 12 bases sitting between them. The CDR3 contains 12 residues. Germline assignment: CDR1 DFQATT and CDR2 SNEGSKA (reference sequence). The CDR3 DNA reads TGCAGTGCTGGCGGTCTAAGGAATGAGCAGTTCTTC. It specifies CSAGGLRNEQFF.

The chain uses TRBV27 and TRBJ2-1; no definite D call. Between the trimmed V and J ends, which lost 8 bases and 5 bases, there was a span of 13 bases. The germline CDR1 and CDR2 sequences are MNHEY and SMNVEV (reference sequence). The CDR3 extends over 13 amino acids. CDR3 in DNA: TGTGCCAGCTGTTCTCTAGTGCACAATGAGCAGTTCTTC. Its translation: CASCSLVHNEQFF.

The CDR3 region is CSVRVGGDSPLHF. The DNA for the CDR3 is TGCAGCGTAAGAGTGGGGGGCGATTCACCCCTCCACTTT. The chain recombines TRBV29-1 with TRBJ1-6; weak D call: TRBD1 (6 bases). The germline V and J ends were trimmed by 6 bases and 8 bases, with 14 bases remaining between them. The germline V gene has CDR1 SQVTM and CDR2 ANQGSEA. The CDR3 extends over 13 amino acids.

V gene TRBV14 combines with J gene TRBJ1-2; D might be TRBD1 (6 bases). The CDR3 has 15 amino acids. V was trimmed by 2 bases and J by 8 bases, leaving 18 bases between them. Germline V gene data show CDR1 as SGHDN and CDR2 as FVKESK. The CDR3 region is CASSQTWGRGGGYTF. The DNA of the CDR3 is TGTGCCAGCAGCCAAACCTGGGGCAGGGGTGGAGGCTACACCTTC.

To note about this clonotype: This sequence may be a read error, since a much larger clone differs from it by one base. The chain has TRBV5-5 and TRBJ2-5, with D perhaps TRBD2 (5 bases). The J call may be wrong; the DNA end is better matched by TRBJ2-7. The CDR3 loop spans 16 amino acids. Germline CDR1 is SGHKS and CDR2 is YYEKEE (reference sequence). The CDR3 loop is CASSLAPELEAHEQYF. The CDR3 coding sequence is TGTGCCAGCAGCTTGGCCCCGGAACTAGAGGCCCACGAGCAGTACTTC.

This clonotype has a handful of counts. This chain uses TRBV7-9 with TRBJ1-2; unclear D gene. There are 15 residues in the CDR3. Germline V gene lookup returns CDR1 SEHNR and CDR2 FQNEAQ (reference sequence). The germline V and J ends were trimmed by 1 base and 6 bases, with 15 bases remaining between them. The DNA of the CDR3 is TGTGCCAGCAGCTTAGAAATTGGTGCGGACGATGGCTACACCTTC. Encoded protein: CASSLEIGADDGYTF.